This T cell receptor beta chain was sequenced during a study of CD8 T cells in ankylosing spondylitis. The study's findings and limits: Reportedly, significant enrichment of disease-linked clones occurred in matched ankylosing spondylitis synovial fluid. Blood of patients with ankylosing spondylitis appeared to be characterized by a TCR beta motif of eight or nine highly homologous variants.

Using quantitative 5'-RACE with molecular barcodes, the authors made TCR beta libraries. MiXCR was run by TCRdb on the 5' RACE reads, yielding one entry per CDR3 protein. The repertoire holds a few hundred thousand distinct CDR3 sequences, with approximately 7.4% as singletons. Many counts were recorded for this clonotype. Its specificity is unknown. V shed 3 bases, J shed 6 bases, and the junction held 6 bases outside the gene matches. Germline V gives CDR1 SGDLS, CDR2 YYNGEE. This CDR3 has 14 amino acids. The TCR was taken from a male donor with ankylosing spondylitis. The V call is TRBV9, the J call TRBJ1-1, with 9 bases fitting TRBD1. Sequenced: blood, either unsorted or a sorted T cell fraction (not recorded which). The CDR3 region is CASSGGTGRPEAFF. The CDR3 DNA sequence: TGTGCCAGCAGCGGCGGGACAGGGAGGCCTGAAGCTTTCTTT.